This record covers a single T cell receptor (beta chain). Its antigen remains unidentified. The data are from a study of early T cells in non-severe SARS-CoV-2 infection. Study-wide background: Sequencing of unsorted whole blood was done on bulk RNA, leaving chains unpaired.

Individual cDNA molecules were tagged with unique molecular identifiers. TCRdb processed the 5' RACE reads anew with MiXCR; each CDR3 protein has one entry. This repertoire shows about 80,000 distinct CDR3 sequences, roughly 4.7% found once; its top ten account for around 6.6%. CDR3 length: 14 residues. V was trimmed by 1 base and J by 4 bases, leaving 13 bases between them. CDR1 is GTSNPN, CDR2 SVGIG, per germline (reference sequence). General study points: Clonotype matching in VDJdb favored anti-spike CD8 responses and did not capture private and CD4 specificities.

The rearrangement joins TRBV30 to TRBJ2-5; D not resolved. The receptor was isolated from an adult who was a healthcare worker with PCR-confirmed SARS-CoV-2 infection or an uninfected control (not recorded which). The material was whole blood, obtained at baseline. CDR3 sequence: CAWSAASWGETQYF. The CDR3 DNA follows: TGTGCCTGGAGTGCCGCCAGCTGGGGAGAGACCCAGTACTTC. Supplemented by reference TRBV30 and TRBJ2-5, the full variable domain reads SQTIHQWPATLVQPVGSPLSLECTVEGTSNPNLYWYRQAAGRGLQLLFYSVGIGQISSEVPQNLSASRPQDRQFILSSKKLLLSDSGFYLCAWSAASWGETQYFGPGTRLLVL.